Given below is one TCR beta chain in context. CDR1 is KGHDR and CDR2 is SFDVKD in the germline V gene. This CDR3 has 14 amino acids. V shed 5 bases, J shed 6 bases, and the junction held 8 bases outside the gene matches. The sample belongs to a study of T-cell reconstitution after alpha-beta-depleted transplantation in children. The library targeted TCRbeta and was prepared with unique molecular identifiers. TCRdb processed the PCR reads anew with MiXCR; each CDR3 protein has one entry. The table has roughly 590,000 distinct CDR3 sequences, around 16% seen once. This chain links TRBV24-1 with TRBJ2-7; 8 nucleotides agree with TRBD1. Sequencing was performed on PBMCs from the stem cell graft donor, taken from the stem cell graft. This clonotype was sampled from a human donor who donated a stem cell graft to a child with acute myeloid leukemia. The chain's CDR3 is CATSVGTGGSEQYF. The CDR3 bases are TGTGCCACCAGTGTCGGGACAGGAGGTTCCGAGCAGTACTTC.